This TCR beta chain was captured in a study of shared clonotypes between healthy human individuals. The authors divided CD4+ cells into CD45RA+ naive and CD45RA-negative memory subsets. With regard to this clone: The target antigen is unknown.

Measured with immunoSEQ multiplex PCR; TCRdb has only the in-frame clones, and not every one. The table shows 800,000 to 1,200,000 clones, with 78% occurring only once. The V gene end was trimmed by 5 bases and the J gene end by 7 bases; junction bases not matched to a gene: 4. This CDR3 is built from 13 residues. Germline CDR1 SGHAT, CDR2 FQNNGV. Overall study results and limits: Sequencing depth was expected to influence donor clonotype sharing. Sampling included only blood; tissue repertoires likely differ.

The chain uses TRBV11-2 and TRBJ2-1, with 8 bases fitting TRBD2. The source material was memory CD4+ T cells from PBMCs. Subset meaning: CD45RA-negative fraction. This clonotype originated in a young man in good health. Some clones in this sample may be carry-over from other donors' samples. The CDR3 loop is CASSNSGGNEQFF. CDR3 in DNA: TGTGCCAGCAGCAACAGCGGGGGTAATGAGCAGTTCTTC.